This T cell receptor (beta chain) originates from a study of cytomegalovirus exposure and HLA in healthy donors. Study observations and caveats: Subsequent analysis of the roughly 120 validation repertoires found a tendency for first-cohort TCR clusters to co-occur. Cytomegalovirus association was listed for about 150 TCR beta chains. Using the classifier, cytomegalovirus status was reportedly diagnosed with high specificity and sensitivity.

This clone occurred a few times. The target antigen is unknown. This sample also contains other DNA sequences that code for the same CDR3. The donors formed part of the roughly 120-subject validation cohort, distinct from the roughly 670-subject first cohort. Sequencing was performed with immunoSEQ multiplex PCR; in TCRdb, only in-frame clones are kept and a portion is missing. The sample shows over 150,000 clones, about 90% of them seen only once. The CDR3 length is 14 residues. Trimming cost V 1 base and J 4 bases, with 10 bases left between them. The germline V gene encodes CDR1 SNHLY and CDR2 FYNNEI.

This receptor was taken from a woman aged 18-29 years in good health and CMV-seropositive. Sequencing was carried out using PBMCs. This rearrangement joins TRBV2 to TRBJ1-1, with D possibly matching TRBD1 (6 bases). The CDR3 bases are TGTGCCAGCAGTGAAGGGGGGGGGCGCACTGAAGCTTTCTTT. It specifies CASSEGGGRTEAFF.